Given below is one T cell receptor beta chain in context. These data come from a study of blood T cell repertoires in COVID-19. The CDR3 runs to 13 residues. Germline V gene sequence: CDR1 LNHDA, CDR2 SQIVND (reference sequence). J lost 1 base, V lost 6 bases, and 1 base had no gene match. Some clones are missing from TCRdb's copy, which holds only in-frame ones; the method was immunoSEQ multiplex PCR. This table has some 100,000 clones, less than 90% appearing once. What was sequenced was peripheral blood. This sequence was found in a woman aged 60 to 75 with acute or convalescent COVID-19. J is TRBJ2-5 and V is TRBV19; TRBD2 matches 8 bases. This chain's CDR3 is CASSGGAQETQYF. The CDR3 DNA sequence: TGTGCCAGTAGCGGGGGGGCCCAAGAGACCCAGTACTTC. Together with reference TRBV19 and TRBJ2-5, the CDR3 gives the full variable domain: DGGITQSPKYLFRKEGQNVTLSCEQNLNHDAMYWYRQDPGQGLRLIYYSQIVNDFQKGDIAEGYSVSREKKESFPLTVTSAQKNPTAFYLCASSGGAQETQYFGPGTRLLVL.